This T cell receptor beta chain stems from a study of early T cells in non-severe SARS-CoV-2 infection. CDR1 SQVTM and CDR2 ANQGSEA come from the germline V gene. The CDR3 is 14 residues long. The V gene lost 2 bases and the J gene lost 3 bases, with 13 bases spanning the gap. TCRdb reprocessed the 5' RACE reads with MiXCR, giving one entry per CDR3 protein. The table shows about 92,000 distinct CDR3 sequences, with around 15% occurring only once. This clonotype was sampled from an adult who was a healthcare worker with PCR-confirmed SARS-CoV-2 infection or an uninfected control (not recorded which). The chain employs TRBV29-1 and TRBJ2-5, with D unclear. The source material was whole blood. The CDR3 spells CSVESYRHEETQYF. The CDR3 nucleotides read TGCAGCGTTGAATCCTACCGACATGAAGAGACCCAGTACTTC.